The next 16 T cell receptor beta chains were all read from a single sample in a study of T cell responses to AZD1222 COVID-19 vaccine. Sequenced by immunoSEQ multiplex PCR; TCRdb stores in-frame clones only, minus some. Here the sample spans around 140,000 clones, around 92% being singletons. Sequenced here: peripheral blood, sampled on day 0 of AZD1222 vaccination. Receptors were obtained from an adult in good health.

CDR3 region: CASSLDRVSRNTEAFF. The CDR3 DNA follows: TGCGCCAGCAGCCTTGACAGGGTTAGTAGGAACACTGAAGCTTTCTTT. V and J are TRBV4-3 and TRBJ1-1; 7 bases map to TRBD1. This CDR3 region has 16 residues. Trimming cost V 4 bases and J 1 base; bases outside gene matches: 9. Germline V gene data show CDR1 as LGHNA and CDR2 as YSLEER.

The chain uses TRBV5-1 and TRBJ2-1, with 11 bases aligning to TRBD2. Unmatched junction bases numbered 8, after V lost 3 bases and J lost 9 bases. This CDR3 is built from 15 residues. Germline-derived CDR1 and CDR2 are SGHRS and YFSETQ. CDR3 residues: CASSSLAGGPGEQFF. The DNA of the CDR3 is TGCGCCAGCAGCTCTTTAGCGGGAGGGCCGGGTGAGCAGTTCTTC.

This chain uses TRBV18 with TRBJ1-5; TRBD1 matches 10 bases. The germline V gene encodes CDR1 KGHSH and CDR2 LQKENI. V lost 6 bases to trimming and J lost 2 bases; unmatched junction nucleotides: 7. The CDR3 has 16 residues. CDR3 in amino acids: CASSSGTGARNQPQHF. The DNA for the CDR3 is TGTGCCAGCTCTTCCGGGACAGGGGCACGCAATCAGCCCCAGCATTTT.

The chain recombines TRBV15 with TRBJ1-4; 8 bases map to TRBD1. Trimming at V came to 3 bases and at J to 8 bases, leaving 17 bases not matched to a gene. Looked up from germline, CDR1 is LNHNV and CDR2 is YYDKDF (reference sequence). The CDR3 has 18 residues. The CDR3 nucleotides read TGTGCCACCAGCAGCCCTTCAGCCCGGACAGGGATAAGGGAAAAACTGTTTTTT. Translation: CATSSPSARTGIREKLFF.

The chain links TRBV4-3 to TRBJ2-7, with D unresolved. The germline CDR1 and CDR2 sequences are LGHNA and YSLEER. This CDR3 has 14 residues. V lost 0 bases to trimming and J lost 0 bases, with 6 bases between them. CDR3 nucleotide sequence: TGCGCCAGCAGCCAAGACGGTTTCTCCTACGAGCAGTACTTC. Residues: CASSQDGFSYEQYF.

This clone occurred a few times. The CDR3 region is CASSTGPGDNQPQHF. DNA for the CDR3: TGTGCCAGTAGTACCGGGCCAGGGGATAATCAGCCCCAGCATTTT. The chain is built from TRBV19 and TRBJ1-5, with a possible D match to TRBD1 (6 bases). Trimming left V 4 bases short and J 4 bases short, with 14 bases between. The CDR3 has 15 residues. Germline lookup yields CDR1 LNHDA and CDR2 SQIVND (reference sequence).

This clone was detected only once. The chain combines TRBV5-6 with TRBJ1-2; maybe TRBD1 (5 bases). Germline V CDR1 and CDR2: SGHDT, YYEEEE. CDR3 size: 13 residues. V was clipped by 2 bases and J by 4 bases, with 9 bases between them. In DNA, the CDR3 is TGTGCCAGCAGCTTAGACAGTGGCTATGGCTACACCTTC. It translates to CASSLDSGYGYTF.

The chain combines TRBV3-1 (or the pseudogene TRBV3-2) with TRBJ2-1; TRBD2 aligns across 14 bases. The CDR3 is made up of 17 amino acids. The J segment lost 7 bases and the V segment lost 0 bases, leaving 5 bases of the junction unmatched. The germline gives CDR1 LGHDT, CDR2 YNNKEL (reference sequence). Here the CDR3 DNA reads TGTGCCAGCAGCCAAGACCCACGGACTAGCGGGAGGAATGAGCAGTTCTTC. It yields the protein CASSQDPRTSGRNEQFF.

This sequence joins TRBV6-6 and TRBJ1-3; no definite D call. This CDR3 comprises 16 residues. Deletions cut 4 bases from V and 0 bases from J, with 13 bases between. CDR1 is MNHNY and CDR2 is SVGAGI in the germline V gene (reference sequence). This CDR3 is CASSSLQDRSGNTIYF. For the CDR3, the DNA is TGTGCCAGCAGTTCCCTGCAGGATCGCTCTGGAAACACCATATATTTT.

This sequence joins TRBV18 and TRBJ2-2, with D hard to call. V dropped 4 bases and J dropped 6 bases, with 9 bases sitting between them. Germline CDR1 is KGHSH and CDR2 is LQKENI. The CDR3 is 13 amino acids. The CDR3 loop reads CASSRALAGELFF. The CDR3 DNA reads as TGTGCCAGCTCACGGGCACTTGCCGGGGAGCTGTTTTTT.

This chain links TRBV20-1 with TRBJ1-1; tentatively, D is TRBD1 (6 bases). The CDR3 has 11 residues. The germline V gene encodes CDR1 DFQATT and CDR2 SNEGSKA (reference sequence). With 5 bases removed from V and 5 bases from J, the gap between germline ends came to 9 bases. DNA for the CDR3: TGCAGTGCTTACAGGGTTACTGAAGCTTTCTTT. It translates to CSAYRVTEAFF.

V is TRBV6-2 or TRBV6-3 and J is TRBJ2-1; D unclear. There are 15 residues in the CDR3. The germline gives CDR1 MNHEY, CDR2 SVGEGT. The ends were cut back, 1 base at V and 3 bases at J, with 10 bases in the middle. CDR3 region: CASSYYTGSYNEQFF. In nucleotides, the CDR3 is TGTGCCAGCAGTTACTATACGGGCAGCTACAATGAGCAGTTCTTC.

The gene calls are TRBV7-6 and TRBJ1-3; no clear D gene. The ends were cut back, 2 bases at V and 0 bases at J, with 11 bases in the middle. There are 16 residues in the CDR3. Germline loops: CDR1 SGHVS, CDR2 FNYEAQ. Here the CDR3 DNA reads TGTGCCAGCAGCTTACTGGGGATCGTCTCTGGAAACACCATATATTTT. Amino acids: CASSLLGIVSGNTIYF. The full variable domain, in which reference TRBV7-6 and TRBJ1-3 provide the parts outside the CDR3, is GAGVSQSPRYKVTKRGQDVALRCDPISGHVSLYWYRQALGQGPEFLTYFNYEAQQDKSGLPNDRFSAERPEGSISTLTIQRTEQRDSAMYRCASSLLGIVSGNTIYFGEGSWLTVV.

The chain employs TRBV5-1 and TRBJ2-2; 7 nucleotides match TRBD1. The CDR3 runs to 14 residues. With V trimmed by 5 bases and J by 2 bases, 3 bases remained unmatched. Germline lookup yields CDR1 SGHRS and CDR2 YFSETQ. This CDR3 reads CASRRGLNTGELFF. The CDR3 nucleotides read TGCGCCAGCAGGAGGGGGCTCAACACCGGGGAGCTGTTTTTT.

J is TRBJ1-5 and V is TRBV9; no definite D call. The CDR3 sequence is 13 residues long. Trimming cost V 1 base and J 5 bases, with 7 bases left between them. Germline-derived CDR1 and CDR2 are SGDLS and YYNGEE. CDR3 amino acids: CASSVHGDQPQHF. CDR3 DNA sequence: TGTGCCAGCAGCGTACACGGCGATCAGCCCCAGCATTTT.

This chain uses TRBV4-2 with TRBJ2-6; possible D gene TRBD1, 6 bases. The length of the CDR3 is 16 residues. The V gene's germline CDR1 is LGHNA and CDR2 YNFKEQ. Trimming shortened V by 0 bases and J by 1 base, and 7 bases separated the two germline ends. CDR3 in DNA: TGTGCCAGCAGCCAAGACCAGGGGTCTGGGGCCAACGTCCTGACTTTC. It translates to CASSQDQGSGANVLTF.